Below are 24 T cell receptor beta chains sequenced from a single sample in a study of CD8+CD57+ T cells in acquired aplastic anemia. The template used for profiling TCR beta VDJ and CDR3 was genomic DNA. TCRdb re-analysed the reads in MiXCR, keeping a single row per CDR3 protein. The sample includes under 350,000 distinct CDR3 sequences, 45% to 65% of them seen just once. CD8+CD57+ cell expansion had been shown by flow cytometry in patients chosen for sequencing. Sample: sorted CD4+, CD8+, or CD8+CD57+ T cells (not recorded which) from PBMCs. Receptors were obtained from a human donor with aplastic anemia.

There are many counts of this clonotype. The chain uses TRBV12-3 or TRBV12-4 and TRBJ2-1; D gene unclear. This CDR3 contains 13 residues. Deletions cut 11 bases from V and 2 bases from J, with 13 bases between. The CDR3 DNA follows: TGTGCCGTCGGCGCACGAACCTACAATGAGCAGTTCTTC. Its protein is CAVGARTYNEQFF.

This clonotype was found many times. The chain employs TRBV12-3 or TRBV12-4 and TRBJ1-1; D remains unclear. Trimming removed 3 bases from V and 0 bases from J, with 11 bases in between. The CDR3 sequence is 15 residues long. The CDR3 protein is CASSLSQGLNTEAFF. In DNA form, the CDR3 reads TGTGCCAGCAGTTTGAGTCAAGGTTTGAACACTGAAGCTTTCTTT.

In its sample, this clonotype was seen once. This chain uses TRBV6-4 with TRBJ1-2; D gene unclear. Trimming shortened V by 2 bases and J by 2 bases, and 15 bases separated the two germline ends. The germline V gene encodes CDR1 MRHNA and CDR2 SNTAGT. The CDR3 runs to 16 residues. CDR3: CASSDGSGPMNYGYTF. The CDR3 DNA is TGTGCCAGCAGTGACGGTTCAGGCCCTATGAACTATGGCTACACCTTC.

The V call is TRBV20-1, the J call TRBJ1-6, with 9 positions matching TRBD1. Trimming cost V 5 bases and J 13 bases; bases outside gene matches: 18. Germline V lookup: CDR1 DFQATT, CDR2 SNEGSKA (reference sequence). The CDR3 consists of 16 residues. CDR3 bases: TGCAGTGCTCCACCCCGAGGACAGGGGACAGGGCAGCCCCTCCACTTT. Its protein product is CSAPPRGQGTGQPLHF.

The chain carries TRBV7-9 and TRBJ1-2; D is unresolved. V was cut by 9 bases and J by 0 bases, with 11 bases left in between. The CDR3 length is 13 residues. Germline V CDR1 and CDR2: SEHNR, FQNEAQ (reference sequence). In DNA, the CDR3 is TGTGCCAGGGCCTCCGCATCTAACTATGGCTACACCTTC. Translating gives CARASASNYGYTF.

This chain uses TRBV2 with TRBJ2-1; D is unresolved. Germline CDR1 is SNHLY and CDR2 is FYNNEI. Trimming pared 2 bases from V and 9 bases from J, leaving 5 bases between. This CDR3 has 11 amino acids. The CDR3 DNA reads TGTGCCAGCAGTGAACAGAGTGAGCAGTTCTTC. Its protein product is CASSEQSEQFF.

This chain joins TRBV7-2 and TRBJ1-2, with 9 nucleotides matching TRBD1. Trimming at V came to 4 bases and at J to 5 bases, leaving 14 bases not matched to a gene. CDR1 is SGHTA, CDR2 FQGNSA, per germline. The CDR3 runs 17 residues. The CDR3 is CASSSRRTGVRGYGYTF. CDR3 nucleotide sequence: TGTGCCAGCAGCTCTAGACGGACAGGGGTCCGGGGGTATGGCTACACCTTC.

Comment on this clonotype: This CDR3 is missing its conserved last phenylalanine or tryptophan, likely due to a read error. No DNA is shown, since the ends of the CDR3 on it are uncertain; the CDR3 is the one TCRdb lists. The chain is built from TRBV20-1 and TRBJ2-5. The CDR3 has 8 residues if both end residues are counted. CDR1 DFQATT and CDR2 SNEGSKA come from the germline V gene (reference sequence). The CDR3 reads CSARDPSI.

The V call is TRBV14, the J call TRBJ1-1; D is uncertain. CDR1 and CDR2 from the germline V gene are SGHDN and FVKESK. Trimming removed 0 bases at V and 6 bases at J, with 11 bases between. CDR3 length: 14 residues. CDR3 bases: TGTGCCAGCAGCCAAGATAGTTCGCGAGCTGAAGCTTTCTTT. Translated: CASSQDSSRAEAFF.

The chain has TRBV20-1 and TRBJ1-2; 8 bases align to TRBD1. Germline lookup yields CDR1 DFQATT and CDR2 SNEGSKA (reference sequence). The CDR3 is 14 amino acids. With 4 bases clipped from V and 8 bases from J, the junction kept 12 bases outside the gene matches. CDR3 sequence reads: CSATADREDGGYTF. The CDR3, as DNA: TGCAGTGCTACCGCGGACAGGGAGGACGGGGGCTACACCTTC.

This chain joins TRBV20-1 and TRBJ2-7; D tentatively reads TRBD1 or TRBD2 (5 bases each). The CDR3 length is 13 residues. The V end lost 6 bases, the J end lost 5 bases, and 17 bases lay between the germline ends. Germline CDR1 DFQATT, CDR2 SNEGSKA (reference sequence). The CDR3 DNA reads TGCAGTGCCATGGGGGAACTGGGGGACGAGCAGTACTTC. Encoded protein: CSAMGELGDEQYF.

For the CDR3, the DNA is TGTGCCAGCAGCTTAGGACTACTAAGGGGGAGAAGCTCCTACGAGCAGTACTTC. This sequence encodes CASSLGLLRGRSSYEQYF. The chain employs TRBV7-2 and TRBJ2-7; D might be TRBD1 (6 bases). Trimming cost V 1 base and J 0 bases, with 19 bases left between them. This CDR3 has 18 residues. Germline CDR1 SGHTA, CDR2 FQGNSA. Full variable domain (rest looked up from reference TRBV7-2 and TRBJ2-7): GAGVSQSPSNKVTEKGKDVELRCDPISGHTALYWYRQSLGQGLEFLIYFQGNSAPDKSGLPSDRFSAERTGGSVSTLTIQRTQQEDSAVYLCASSLGLLRGRSSYEQYFGPGTRLTVT.

This clonotype was seen many times. The chain is built from TRBV29-1 and TRBJ1-2, with a weak D call TRBD1 (6 bases). Germline-derived CDR1 and CDR2 are SQVTM and ANQGSEA. This CDR3 contains 13 residues. Trimming removed 5 bases from V and 0 bases from J, with 10 bases in between. This chain's CDR3 is CSVLTGANYGYTF. The CDR3 DNA sequence: TGCAGCGTTCTGACAGGAGCTAACTATGGCTACACCTTC.

This rearrangement joins TRBV20-1 to TRBJ1-6; the match to TRBD1 covers 7 bases. The junction had 6 bases not matched to a gene; V was cut back by 3 bases and J by 7 bases. The CDR3 consists of 14 residues. Germline lookup yields CDR1 DFQATT and CDR2 SNEGSKA (reference sequence). The CDR3 DNA follows: TGCAGTGCTAGGCCCGACAGGGCCAATTCACCCCTCCACTTT. It encodes CSARPDRANSPLHF.

Comments on this clonotype: This clone may be a read error of a much larger clone one base away. The rearrangement joins TRBV11-1 to TRBJ2-2; possible D gene TRBD2, 5 bases. The CDR3 runs to 15 residues. The germline V gene encodes CDR1 SGHAT and CDR2 FQDESV (reference sequence). The CDR3 DNA follows: TGTGCCAGCAGCTTGAGACATCTGAACACCGGGGAGCTGTCTTTT. This gives the protein CASSLRHLNTGELSF.

This clonotype was detected only a few times. CDR3 nucleotides: TGCAGCGTAAAGCAGGGGGTTACAGATACGCAGTATTTT. It encodes CSVKQGVTDTQYF. The chain couples TRBV29-1 to TRBJ2-3; 7 nucleotides line up with TRBD1. The junction had 6 bases not matched to a gene; V was cut back by 6 bases and J by 3 bases. The germline V gene encodes CDR1 SQVTM and CDR2 ANQGSEA. The CDR3 spans 13 residues.

The gene calls are TRBV20-1 and TRBJ2-5; 11 nucleotides match TRBD2. Trimming at V came to 4 bases and at J to 12 bases, leaving 13 bases not matched to a gene. The CDR3 is 14 amino acids. Germline CDR1 and CDR2: DFQATT and SNEGSKA (reference sequence). The CDR3 region has the DNA TGCAGTGCTATCCCCGTGACTAGCGGGGCGGCGGAGTACTTC. Its protein product is CSAIPVTSGAAEYF.

There are many counts of this clonotype. The V gene is TRBV10-3, the J gene TRBJ2-4, with D perhaps matching TRBD2 (5 bases). This CDR3 region has 14 residues. From germline, CDR1 is ENHRY and CDR2 SYGVKD. V lost 6 bases to trimming and J lost 2 bases, with 11 bases between them. Here the CDR3 DNA reads TGTGCCATCAGGGAAGACGGGACCAAAAACATTCAGTACTTC. As protein: CAIREDGTKNIQYF.

This clonotype came up a few times. This sequence joins TRBV12-3 or TRBV12-4 and TRBJ1-5; D unclear. The V end was cut by 3 bases, the J end by 2 bases, with 5 bases between. This CDR3 contains 13 residues. CDR3 bases: TGTGCCAGCAGTTTTTGGGGCAATCAGCCCCAGCATTTT. Translating it yields CASSFWGNQPQHF.

Many counts were recorded for this clonotype. This sequence joins TRBV25-1 and TRBJ1-2; 9 bases match TRBD1. The CDR3 totals 15 residues. The ends lost 5 bases at V and 6 bases at J; junction bases unmatched: 10. Germline V gene lookup returns CDR1 MGHDK and CDR2 SYGVNS. This chain's CDR3 is CASSYTGTGPNGYTF. Written as DNA, the CDR3 is TGTGCCAGCAGTTACACCGGGACAGGGCCGAATGGCTACACCTTC.

V is TRBV2 and J is TRBJ2-7; weak D call: TRBD1 (7 bases). Germline values: CDR1 SNHLY, CDR2 FYNNEI. V gave up 6 bases and J gave up 0 bases, with 15 bases separating them. The CDR3 extends over 15 amino acids. The chain's CDR3 is CASREGQISSYEQYF. CDR3 nucleotide sequence: TGTGCCAGCAGGGAGGGACAGATTAGCTCCTACGAGCAGTACTTC.

This chain connects TRBV24-1 to TRBJ2-7; unclear D gene. V was trimmed by 0 bases and J by 0 bases, leaving 8 bases between them. The CDR3 extends over 15 amino acids. CDR1 and CDR2 from the germline V gene are KGHDR and SFDVKD. This CDR3 is CATSDLKAGSYEQYF. CDR3 nucleotide sequence: TGTGCCACCAGTGATTTGAAGGCAGGCTCCTACGAGCAGTACTTC.

This clonotype was seen ten or more times. One junction end does not reproduce the germline sequence, and a read error may be involved. The chain uses TRBV2 and TRBJ1-4; D uncertain. The CDR3 totals 16 residues. CDR1 and CDR2 from the germline V gene are SNHLY and FYNNEI. The CDR3 DNA sequence: TGTGCCAGCAGCGAAGGAAAGCGGGCGGGCAATGAAAAACTGTTTTTT. Protein product: CASSEGKRAGNEKLFF. Looking up the rest from reference TRBV2 and TRBJ1-4 gives the full variable domain: EPEVTQTPSHQVTQMGQEVILRCVPISNHLYFYWYRQILGQKVEFLVSFYNNEISEKSEIFDDQFSVERPDGSNFTLKIRSTKLEDSAMYFCASSEGKRAGNEKLFFGSGTQLSVL.

This clonotype was recorded many times. V is TRBV5-1 and J is TRBJ1-4; tentatively, D is TRBD1 (6 bases). The CDR3 contains 16 residues. The germline CDR1 and CDR2 sequences are SGHRS and YFSETQ. The V end lost 1 base, the J end lost 5 bases, and 15 bases lay between the germline ends. In DNA, the CDR3 is TGCGCCAGCAGCTTGAGAGGACAGCCACACAATGAAAAACTGTTTTTT. Translating it yields CASSLRGQPHNEKLFF.